These T cell receptor beta chains were read from a single sample in a study of high-grade serous ovarian cancer treatment subgroups. Assay: immunoSEQ multiplex PCR; the TCRdb copy retains only in-frame clones and omits some. The data contain about 4,800 clones, around 79% of them seen just once; the ten biggest clones take up about a tenth. The sample taken for sequencing was tumor tissue. The source of these receptors is a human donor with high-grade serous ovarian cancer. Both conserved end residues are part of each CDR3. A D gene is named only where the DNA matches it firmly. Size is stated for part of the rows, as once, few or many counts, or as a class when the clone is expanded.

D	size	J	V	CDR3	DNA
NA	NA	TRBJ2-7	TRBV2	CAVGRDPYEQYF	TGTGCCGTCGGGCGGGACCCCTACGAGCAGTACTTC
NA	NA	TRBJ2-1	TRBV5-6	CASSVELEQFF	TGTGCCAGCAGCGTAGAGCTTGAGCAGTTCTTC
NA	NA	TRBJ1-2	TRBV7-9	CASSLGGGNYGYTF	TGTGCCAGCAGCTTAGGGGGGGGGAACTATGGCTACACCTTC
TRBD2	NA	TRBJ2-7	TRBV28	CASQLAGGPYEQYF	TGTGCCAGCCAACTAGCGGGGGGCCCGTACGAGCAGTACTTC
NA	NA	TRBJ1-1	TRBV5-6	CASSPDRISEAFF	TGTGCCAGCAGCCCAGACAGGATCAGTGAAGCTTTCTTT
TRBD2	NA	TRBJ2-7	TRBV9	CASSVSSGDTYEQYF	TGTGCCAGCAGCGTCTCTAGCGGGGATACCTACGAGCAGTACTTC
NA	NA	TRBJ2-3	TRBV5-5	CASRAAGTDTQYF	TGTGCCAGCAGAGCAGCCGGCACAGATACGCAGTATTTT
NA	NA	TRBJ1-2	TRBV9	CASSPRPTGSGYTF	TGTGCCAGCAGCCCCCGACCAACAGGGAGTGGCTACACCTTC
TRBD2	once	TRBJ2-7	TRBV5-1	CASSFTSGGGSEQYF	TGCGCCAGCAGCTTTACTAGCGGGGGCGGGAGCGAGCAGTACTTC
TRBD2	NA	TRBJ2-7	TRBV19	CASSRSGSSYEQYF	TGTGCCAGTAGCCGTAGCGGGAGCTCCTACGAGCAGTACTTC
NA	once	TRBJ2-5	TRBV29-1	CSVDGYQETQYF	TGCAGCGTTGATGGGTACCAAGAGACCCAGTACTTC
NA	NA	TRBJ1-2	TRBV27	CASSLSGYLNYGYTF	TGTGCCAGCAGTTTATCTGGGTATTTAAACTATGGCTACACCTTC
TRBD2	few	TRBJ2-5	TRBV7-2	CASRSGRTGETQYF	TGTGCCAGCCGGAGCGGGAGAACGGGAGAGACCCAGTACTTC
TRBD2	NA	TRBJ2-3	TRBV28	CASSFLAGTDTQYF	TGTGCCAGCAGTTTTCTAGCGGGGACAGATACGCAGTATTTT
TRBD2	NA	TRBJ2-1	TRBV7-2	CARGLAGFNEQFF	TGTGCCAGGGGGCTAGCGGGATTCAATGAGCAGTTCTTC
TRBD2	few	TRBJ2-7	TRBV2	CAVERDSYEQYF	TGTGCCGTCGAGCGGGACTCCTACGAGCAGTACTTC
TRBD1	NA	TRBJ1-2	TRBV5-1	CASSEGQGAYGYTF	TGCGCCAGCAGCGAGGGACAGGGGGCCTATGGCTACACCTTC
NA	NA	TRBJ2-1	TRBV7-3	CASSLDPTGQGEQFF	TGTGCCAGCAGCTTAGACCCGACAGGTCAGGGTGAGCAGTTCTTC
NA	NA	TRBJ2-7	TRBV10-3	CAISVGPRLSYEQYF	TGTGCCATCAGTGTTGGTCCTAGGCTTTCCTACGAGCAGTACTTC
NA	NA	TRBJ2-7	TRBV12-2	CASRQGVAGYEQYF	TGTGCAAGTCGTCAAGGGGTAGCGGGCTACGAGCAGTACTTC
TRBD2	NA	TRBJ2-1	TRBV27	CASSRDYRTYNEQFF	TGTGCCAGCAGTAGGGACTACCGTACCTACAATGAGCAGTTCTTC
TRBD1	NA	TRBJ2-3	TRBV2	CASIVGQGTDTQYF	TGTGCCAGCATCGTGGGACAGGGTACAGATACGCAGTATTTT
NA	NA	TRBJ1-1	TRBV18	CASSPQGGTEAFF	TGTGCCAGCTCACCACAGGGGGGTACTGAAGCTTTCTTT
TRBD2	NA	TRBJ2-3	TRBV7-2	CASSPRLALTDTQYF	TGTGCCAGCAGCCCGCGACTAGCGCTGACAGATACGCAGTATTTT
NA	NA	TRBJ1-1	TRBV27	CASSYGDRGRRGYMNTEAFF	TGTGCCAGCAGTTACGGTGATCGGGGACGGAGGGGATACATGAACACTGAAGCTTTCTTT
NA	NA	TRBJ1-4	TRBV7-8	CASSTLRQATNEKLFF	TGTGCCAGCAGCACACTCAGACAAGCAACTAATGAAAAACTGTTTTTT
TRBD2	NA	TRBJ2-5	TRBV5-1	CASSSGTNQETQYF	TGCGCCAGCAGCTCCGGGACTAACCAAGAGACCCAGTACTTC